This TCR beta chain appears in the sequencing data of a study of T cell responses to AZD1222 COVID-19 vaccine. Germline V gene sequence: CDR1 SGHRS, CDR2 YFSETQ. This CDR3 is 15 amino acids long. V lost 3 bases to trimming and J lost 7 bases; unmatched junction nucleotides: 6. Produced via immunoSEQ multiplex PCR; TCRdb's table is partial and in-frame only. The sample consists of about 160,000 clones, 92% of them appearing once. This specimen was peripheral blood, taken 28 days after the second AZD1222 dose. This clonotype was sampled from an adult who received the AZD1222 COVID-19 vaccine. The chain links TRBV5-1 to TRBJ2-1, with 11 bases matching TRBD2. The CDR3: CASSSRLAGTNEQFF. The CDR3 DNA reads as TGCGCCAGCAGCTCCCGACTAGCGGGAACGAATGAGCAGTTCTTC.